The 9 T cell receptor beta chains presented below share a single source sample, sequenced in a study of T cell responses to AZD1222 COVID-19 vaccine. Produced via immunoSEQ multiplex PCR; TCRdb's table is partial and in-frame only. Of 75,000 to 100,000 clones detected, 85% to 90% appear once; the ten largest clones hold 10%. The starting material was peripheral blood, obtained on day 0 of MenACWY control vaccination. All receptors come from an adult in good health.

This sequence joins TRBV3-1 (or the pseudogene TRBV3-2) and TRBJ1-3; the D gene is possibly TRBD1 (5 bases). The CDR3 is 14 amino acids. V shed 1 base and J shed 8 bases, with 12 bases lying between them. From germline, CDR1 is LGHDT and CDR2 YNNKEL (reference sequence). CDR3 sequence reads: CASSQGWGEYTIYF. Written as DNA, the CDR3 is TGTGCCAGCAGCCAAGGATGGGGGGAATACACCATATATTTT.

This clone occurred once. This sequence joins TRBV19 and TRBJ1-4; D is possibly TRBD1 (5 bases). The CDR3 length is 14 residues. CDR1 and CDR2 (germline): LNHDA, SQIVND (reference sequence). Trimming shortened V by 3 bases and J by 9 bases, and 14 bases separated the two germline ends. Here the CDR3 reads CASSIGREQKKLFF. CDR3 nucleotides: TGTGCCAGTAGTATCGGCAGGGAGCAGAAAAAACTGTTTTTT.

V usage is TRBV9 and J usage is TRBJ2-5, with D perhaps being TRBD1 or TRBD2 (6 bases each). The CDR3 consists of 15 residues. Trimming removed 0 bases from V and 5 bases from J, with 14 bases in between. Germline values: CDR1 SGDLS, CDR2 YYNGEE. CDR3 in amino acids: CASSVDRGAGETQYF. The CDR3 DNA follows: TGTGCCAGCAGCGTAGATAGGGGGGCCGGGGAGACCCAGTACTTC.

The chain recombines TRBV6-2 or TRBV6-3 with TRBJ2-1; D is ambiguous. Germline V gene sequence: CDR1 MNHEY, CDR2 SVGEGT. Trimming stripped 2 bases from V and 9 bases from J, with 11 bases between. The CDR3 consists of 13 residues. This CDR3 reads CASSYGDRTEQFF. The CDR3 bases are TGTGCCAGCAGTTACGGGGATCGTACTGAGCAGTTCTTC.

The rearrangement links TRBV11-2 to TRBJ2-2; D unclear. This CDR3 has 14 residues. V lost 2 bases to trimming and J lost 2 bases, with 6 bases between them. Germline V gene sequence: CDR1 SGHAT, CDR2 FQNNGV. CDR3: CASSLLYNTGELFF. As DNA, the CDR3 is TGTGCCAGCAGCTTACTCTATAACACCGGGGAGCTGTTTTTT.

The chain carries TRBV7-2 and TRBJ1-1; D unresolved. Trimming left V 1 base short and J 4 bases short, with 7 bases between. Germline loops: CDR1 SGHTA, CDR2 FQGNSA. The length of the CDR3 is 13 residues. CDR3 amino acids: CASSLEKGTEAFF. As DNA, the CDR3 is TGTGCCAGCAGCTTAGAGAAGGGCACTGAAGCTTTCTTT.

The chain's CDR3 is CASSYAPRGGTEAFF. Written as DNA, the CDR3 is TGTGCCAGCAGTTACGCACCCAGGGGCGGGACTGAAGCTTTCTTT. The chain combines TRBV6-5 with TRBJ1-1; tentatively, D is TRBD1 (6 bases). Germline assignment: CDR1 MNHEY and CDR2 SVGAGI. The CDR3 is made up of 15 amino acids. Trimming left V 2 bases short and J 5 bases short, with 15 bases between.

The rearrangement links TRBV7-2 to TRBJ1-2, with D perhaps TRBD1 (6 bases). The CDR3 contains 16 residues. Trimming took 5 bases from V and 4 from J, leaving 20 bases between them. The germline V gene has CDR1 SGHTA and CDR2 FQGNSA. CDR3 in amino acids: CASSLPGTTAGYGYTF. The CDR3 nucleotides are TGTGCCAGCAGCCTCCCCGGGACAACGGCGGGCTATGGCTACACCTTC.

The chain recombines TRBV28 with TRBJ1-1; the D is unclear. Trimming left V 2 bases short and J 8 bases short, with 12 bases between. The CDR3 has 13 residues. Germline V gives CDR1 MDHEN, CDR2 SYDVKM. This CDR3 is CASSLEQRREAFF. In DNA, the CDR3 is TGTGCCAGCAGTTTAGAGCAGAGACGAGAAGCTTTCTTT.